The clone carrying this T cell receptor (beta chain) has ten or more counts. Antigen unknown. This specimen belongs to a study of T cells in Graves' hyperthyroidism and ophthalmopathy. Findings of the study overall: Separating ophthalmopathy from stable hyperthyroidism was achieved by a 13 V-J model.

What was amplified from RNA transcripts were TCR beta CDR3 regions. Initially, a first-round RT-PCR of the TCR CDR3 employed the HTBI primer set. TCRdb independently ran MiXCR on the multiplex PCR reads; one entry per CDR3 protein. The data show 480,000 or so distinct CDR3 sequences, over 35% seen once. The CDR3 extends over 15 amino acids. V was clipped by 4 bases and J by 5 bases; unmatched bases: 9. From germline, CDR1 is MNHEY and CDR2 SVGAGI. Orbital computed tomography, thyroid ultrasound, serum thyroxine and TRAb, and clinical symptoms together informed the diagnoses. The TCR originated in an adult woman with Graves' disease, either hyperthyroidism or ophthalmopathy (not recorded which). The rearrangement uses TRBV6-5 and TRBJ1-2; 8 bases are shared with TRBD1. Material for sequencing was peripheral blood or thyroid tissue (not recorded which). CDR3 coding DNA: TGTGCCAGCAGTTCCCCTGGACAGGGAGGTTATGGCTACACCTTC. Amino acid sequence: CASSSPGQGGYGYTF.